Presented here are 5 T cell receptor beta chains from one specimen sequenced in a study of patients and donors after allogeneic stem cell transplantation (dated by TCRdb to 2018 to 2021). Library prep was done by RT-PCR. TCRdb names NextSeq 550 as the instrument used. TCRdb cleaned the public reads at Q25 with fastp, built clones with MiXCR and kept in-frame beta chains. Identical CDR3 protein sequences are pooled into one entry, listed with their most common genes and DNA. Counted in this sample were about 960,000 distinct CDR3 sequences; about 20% of them appeared once. The ten largest clonotypes hold 5% to 6.5% of the sample. The material sequenced was blood, either unsorted or a sorted T cell fraction (not recorded which). Receptors were obtained from a human donor who was either an allogeneic HSCT recipient or a stem cell or donor lymphocyte infusion donor (not recorded which). It is not recorded whose cells these are; they may come from a transplant donor.

The chain couples TRBV14 to TRBJ1-2; D unclear. CDR1 is SGHDN, CDR2 FVKESK, per germline. V shed 4 bases and J shed 6 bases, with 15 bases lying between them. This CDR3 comprises 14 residues. The CDR3 is CASSPGYSLDGYTF. For the CDR3, the DNA is TGTGCCAGCAGCCCCGGATATTCACTTGATGGCTACACCTTC.

The rearrangement uses TRBV20-1 and TRBJ1-1, with unresolved D. Between the trimmed V and J ends, which lost 2 bases and 2 bases, there was a span of 15 bases. Looked up from germline, CDR1 is DFQATT and CDR2 is SNEGSKA (reference sequence). CDR3 length: 15 amino acids. The CDR3 reads CSARNGQTSNTEAFF. The CDR3 coding sequence is TGCAGTGCTAGAAACGGGCAAACCTCAAACACTGAAGCTTTCTTT.

This chain links TRBV5-1 with TRBJ2-5; D might be TRBD2 (6 bases). Germline lookup yields CDR1 SGHRS and CDR2 YFSETQ. The CDR3 runs to 15 residues. Between the trimmed V and J ends, which lost 1 base and 3 bases, there was a span of 13 bases. CDR3 sequence: CASSLIGRREETQYF. CDR3 nucleotides: TGCGCCAGCAGCTTGATCGGGAGAAGAGAAGAGACCCAGTACTTC.

The rearrangement uses TRBV12-3 or TRBV12-4 and TRBJ1-5; 10 nucleotides align to TRBD1. This CDR3 region has 15 residues. Trimming at V came to 5 bases and at J to 6 bases, leaving 7 bases not matched to a gene. CDR3 in DNA: TGTGCCAGCAGTGCCGGGACAGGGGCAATTCAGCCCCAGCATTTT. This sequence encodes CASSAGTGAIQPQHF.

This chain connects TRBV20-1 to TRBJ1-2; no definite D call. The CDR3 sequence is 15 residues long. Germline V gene sequence: CDR1 DFQATT, CDR2 SNEGSKA (reference sequence). The ends were cut back, 1 base at V and 5 bases at J, with 17 bases in the middle. DNA of the CDR3: TGCAGTGCTAGAGTCGTCCAGCGGAGAATATATGGCTACACCTTC. Translating gives CSARVVQRRIYGYTF.